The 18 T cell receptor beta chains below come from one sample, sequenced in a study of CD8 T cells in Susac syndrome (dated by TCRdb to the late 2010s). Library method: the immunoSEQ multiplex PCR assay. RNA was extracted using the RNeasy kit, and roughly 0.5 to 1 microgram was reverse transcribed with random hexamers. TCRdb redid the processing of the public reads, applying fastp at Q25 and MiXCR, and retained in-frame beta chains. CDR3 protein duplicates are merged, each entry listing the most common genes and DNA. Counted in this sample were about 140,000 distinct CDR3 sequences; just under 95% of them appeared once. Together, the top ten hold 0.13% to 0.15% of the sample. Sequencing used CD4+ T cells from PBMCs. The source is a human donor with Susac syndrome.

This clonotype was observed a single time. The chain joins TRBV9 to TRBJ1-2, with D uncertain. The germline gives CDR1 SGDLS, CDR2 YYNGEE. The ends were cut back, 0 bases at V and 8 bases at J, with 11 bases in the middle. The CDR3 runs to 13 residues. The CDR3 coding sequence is TGTGCCAGCAGCGTAGAAGGAGTCAGGGGCTACACCTTC. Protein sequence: CASSVEGVRGYTF.

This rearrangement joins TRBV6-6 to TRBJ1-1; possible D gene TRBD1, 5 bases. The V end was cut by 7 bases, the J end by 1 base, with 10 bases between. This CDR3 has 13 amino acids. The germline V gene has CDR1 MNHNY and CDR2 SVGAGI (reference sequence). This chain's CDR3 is CASTQQENTEAFF. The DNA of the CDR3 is TGTGCCAGCACCCAACAGGAGAACACTGAAGCTTTCTTT.

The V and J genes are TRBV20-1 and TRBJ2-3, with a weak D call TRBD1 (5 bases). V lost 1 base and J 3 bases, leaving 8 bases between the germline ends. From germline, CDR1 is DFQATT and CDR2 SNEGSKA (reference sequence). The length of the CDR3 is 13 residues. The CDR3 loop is CSARVPGTDTQYF. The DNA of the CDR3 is TGCAGTGCTAGAGTACCAGGGACAGATACGCAGTATTTT.

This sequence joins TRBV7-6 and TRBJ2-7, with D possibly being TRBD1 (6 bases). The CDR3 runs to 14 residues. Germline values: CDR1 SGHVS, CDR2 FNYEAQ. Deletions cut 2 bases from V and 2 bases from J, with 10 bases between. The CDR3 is CASSLYQGTYEQYF. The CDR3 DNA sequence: TGTGCCAGCAGCTTATATCAGGGGACCTACGAGCAGTACTTC. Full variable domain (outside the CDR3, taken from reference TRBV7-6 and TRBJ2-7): GAGVSQSPRYKVTKRGQDVALRCDPISGHVSLYWYRQALGQGPEFLTYFNYEAQQDKSGLPNDRFSAERPEGSISTLTIQRTEQRDSAMYRCASSLYQGTYEQYFGPGTRLTVT.

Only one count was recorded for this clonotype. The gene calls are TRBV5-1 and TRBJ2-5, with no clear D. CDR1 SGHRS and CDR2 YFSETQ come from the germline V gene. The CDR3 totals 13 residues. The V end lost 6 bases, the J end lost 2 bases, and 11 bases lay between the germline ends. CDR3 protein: CASKQRQQETQYF. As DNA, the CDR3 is TGCGCCAGCAAGCAGAGACAACAAGAGACCCAGTACTTC.

CDR3 nucleotide sequence: TGTGCCAGCAGCTTGGCATCAGGAGGGTTGAATGAGCAGTTCTTC. Its translation: CASSLASGGLNEQFF. This chain uses TRBV5-4 with TRBJ2-1; tentative D call: TRBD2 (6 bases). Trimming shortened V by 0 bases and J by 7 bases, and 14 bases separated the two germline ends. Germline V gene sequence: CDR1 SGHNT, CDR2 YYREEE (reference sequence). This CDR3 spans 15 amino acids.

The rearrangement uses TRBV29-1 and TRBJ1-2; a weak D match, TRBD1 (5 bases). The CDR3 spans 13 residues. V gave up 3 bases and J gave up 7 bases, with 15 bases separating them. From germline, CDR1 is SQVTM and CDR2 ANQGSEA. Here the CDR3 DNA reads TGCAGCGTTGAGGCCCAGGCCGGGACTGGCTACACCTTC. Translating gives CSVEAQAGTGYTF.

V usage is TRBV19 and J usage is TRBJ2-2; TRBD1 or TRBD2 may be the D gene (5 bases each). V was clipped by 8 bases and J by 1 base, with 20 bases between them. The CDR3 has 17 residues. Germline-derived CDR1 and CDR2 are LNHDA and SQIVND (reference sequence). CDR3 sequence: CASLSLGTPKNTGELFF. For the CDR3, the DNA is TGTGCCAGTCTCTCCTTGGGGACCCCGAAGAACACCGGGGAGCTGTTTTTT.

The CDR3, as DNA: TGTGCCAGCAGTTATAATAGCGGGAGGTCCTACAATGAGCAGTTCTTC. Its translation is CASSYNSGRSYNEQFF. The chain couples TRBV6-2 or TRBV6-3 to TRBJ2-1; 10 bases are shared with TRBD2. The CDR3 consists of 16 residues. V shed 3 bases, J shed 1 base, and the junction held 3 bases outside the gene matches. Germline V gives CDR1 MNHEY, CDR2 SVGEGT.

The CDR3: CASSLAGDHSNEQFF. The CDR3 nucleotides read TGCGCCAGCAGCCTAGCGGGAGATCACTCCAATGAGCAGTTCTTC. The V and J genes are TRBV5-1 and TRBJ2-1; 10 bases match TRBD2. The CDR3 has 15 amino acids. V was pared by 4 bases and J by 6 bases, with 7 bases of the junction left unmatched. CDR1 is SGHRS and CDR2 is YFSETQ in the germline V gene. The whole variable domain, remainder taken from reference TRBV5-1 and TRBJ2-1, is KAGVTQTPRYLIKTRGQQVTLSCSPISGHRSVSWYQQTPGQGLQFLFEYFSETQRNKGNFPGRFSGRQFSNSRSEMNVSTLELGDSALYLCASSLAGDHSNEQFFGPGTRLTVL.

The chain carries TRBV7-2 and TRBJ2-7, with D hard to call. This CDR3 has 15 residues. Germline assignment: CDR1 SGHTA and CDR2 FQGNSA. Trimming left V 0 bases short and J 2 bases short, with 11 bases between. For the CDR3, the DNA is TGTGCCAGCAGCTTAGCTTCAGGCGACCCCTACGAGCAGTACTTC. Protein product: CASSLASGDPYEQYF.

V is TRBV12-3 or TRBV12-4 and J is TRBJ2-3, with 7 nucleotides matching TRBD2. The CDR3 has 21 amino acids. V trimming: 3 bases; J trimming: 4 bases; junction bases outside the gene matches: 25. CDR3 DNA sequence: TGTGCCAGCAGTTTTTACGGGGCGTCCCAGTCACTGCGGGAGAGAGCAGATACGCAGTATTTT. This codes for CASSFYGASQSLRERADTQYF.

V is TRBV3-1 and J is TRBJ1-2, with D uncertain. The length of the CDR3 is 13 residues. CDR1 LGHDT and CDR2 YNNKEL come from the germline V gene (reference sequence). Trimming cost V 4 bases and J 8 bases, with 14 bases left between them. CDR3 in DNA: TGTGCCAGCAGCCCGGACCCAATGCTAGGCTACACCTTC. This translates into CASSPDPMLGYTF.

In DNA, the CDR3 is TGCGCCAGCAGCCGCCAGGGGCCGACTCGGGTCCTTTCGGATACGCAGTATTTT. This translates into CASSRQGPTRVLSDTQYF. The chain uses TRBV4-3 and TRBJ2-3, with D possibly being TRBD1 (6 bases). V lost 4 bases, J lost 6 bases, and 26 bases lay in between. Germline assignment: CDR1 LGHNA and CDR2 YSLEER. This CDR3 has 18 amino acids.

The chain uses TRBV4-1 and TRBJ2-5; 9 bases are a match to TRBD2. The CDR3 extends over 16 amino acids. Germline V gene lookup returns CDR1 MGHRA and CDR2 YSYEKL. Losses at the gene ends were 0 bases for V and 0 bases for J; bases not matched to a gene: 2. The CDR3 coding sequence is TGCGCCAGCAGCCAAGAGACTAGCGGTAACCAAGAGACCCAGTACTTC. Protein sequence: CASSQETSGNQETQYF.

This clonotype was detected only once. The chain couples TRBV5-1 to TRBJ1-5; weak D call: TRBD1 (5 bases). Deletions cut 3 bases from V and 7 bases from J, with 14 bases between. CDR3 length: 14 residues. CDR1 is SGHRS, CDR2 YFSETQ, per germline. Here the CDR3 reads CASSWGPTEQPQHF. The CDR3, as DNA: TGCGCCAGCAGCTGGGGACCTACAGAACAGCCCCAGCATTTT. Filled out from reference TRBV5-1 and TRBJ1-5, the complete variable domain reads KAGVTQTPRYLIKTRGQQVTLSCSPISGHRSVSWYQQTPGQGLQFLFEYFSETQRNKGNFPGRFSGRQFSNSRSEMNVSTLELGDSALYLCASSWGPTEQPQHFGDGTRLSIL.

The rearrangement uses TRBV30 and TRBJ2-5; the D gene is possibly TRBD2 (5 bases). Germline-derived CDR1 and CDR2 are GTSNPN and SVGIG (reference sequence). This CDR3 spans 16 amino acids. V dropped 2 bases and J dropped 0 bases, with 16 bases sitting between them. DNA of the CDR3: TGTGCCTGGAGTCTCCCGGGGATCAAGTACCAAGAGACCCAGTACTTC. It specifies CAWSLPGIKYQETQYF.

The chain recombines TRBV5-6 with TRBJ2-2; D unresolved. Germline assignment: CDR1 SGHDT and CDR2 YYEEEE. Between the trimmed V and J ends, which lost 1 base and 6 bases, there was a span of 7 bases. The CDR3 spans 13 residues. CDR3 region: CASSLRIPGELFF. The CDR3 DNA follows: TGTGCCAGCAGCTTGAGGATCCCCGGGGAGCTGTTTTTT.